The 32 T cell receptor beta chains below all came from one sample that was sequenced in a study of siplizumab effects on memory and regulatory T cells. Using immunoSEQ multiplex PCR, the repertoire was profiled, and TCRdb retains in-frame clones only, with some absent. This sample has roughly 100,000 clones; 92% occur once, and the top ten carry around 1.1%. The specimen sequenced was CD4+ T cells sorted from blood. Every receptor here comes from a human donor in good health.

This chain links TRBV7-8 with TRBJ2-1, with no clear D. Trimming took off 1 base at V and 2 bases at J, with 15 bases between the two ends. The CDR3 contains 17 residues. The germline V gene encodes CDR1 SGHVS and CDR2 FQNEAQ. CDR3 bases: TGTGCCAGCAGCTTAGGCGTTACGGCAATAGCCTACAATGAGCAGTTCTTC. Translation: CASSLGVTAIAYNEQFF.

The gene calls are TRBV13 and TRBJ2-4; D gene uncertain. CDR3 length equals 19 residues. Per germline, CDR1 PRHDT and CDR2 FYEKMQ (reference sequence). Trimming took 2 bases from V and 3 from J, leaving 23 bases between them. This CDR3 reads CASSLRAAGPQSLKNIQYF. The CDR3 coding sequence is TGTGCCAGCAGCTTACGGGCGGCTGGCCCTCAATCTCTCAAAAACATTCAGTACTTC. Full variable domain (missing parts from reference TRBV13 and TRBJ2-4): AAGVIQSPRHLIKEKRETATLKCYPIPRHDTVYWYQQGPGQDPQFLISFYEKMQSDKGSIPDRFSAQQFSDYHSELNMSSLELGDSALYFCASSLRAAGPQSLKNIQYFGAGTRLSVL.

The gene calls are TRBV5-5 and TRBJ2-7; 9 bases agree with TRBD1. Germline V gives CDR1 SGHKS, CDR2 YYEKEE (reference sequence). J gave up 2 bases and V 3 bases, and 9 bases lay outside the gene matches. The CDR3 length is 16 residues. The chain's CDR3 is CASSSEAGQGTYEQYF. CDR3 nucleotide sequence: TGTGCCAGCAGCTCCGAGGCGGGACAGGGTACCTACGAGCAGTACTTC. Looking up the rest from reference TRBV5-5 and TRBJ2-7 gives the full variable domain: DAGVTQSPTHLIKTRGQQVTLRCSPISGHKSVSWYQQVLGQGPQFIFQYYEKEERGRGNFPDRFSARQFPNYSSELNVNALLLGDSALYLCASSSEAGQGTYEQYFGPGTRLTVT.

This chain joins TRBV19 and TRBJ2-4, with 7 bases identical to TRBD2. J was trimmed by 1 base and V by 3 bases; bases with no gene match: 21. The V gene's germline CDR1 is LNHDA and CDR2 SQIVND (reference sequence). The CDR3 spans 21 residues. The CDR3 protein is CASSINGPGGATLPAKNIQYF. DNA for the CDR3: TGTGCCAGTAGTATTAATGGGCCGGGAGGAGCCACTCTTCCGGCCAAAAACATTCAGTACTTC.

As for this clone: Other DNA sequences from this sample encode an identical CDR3 as well. The gene calls are TRBV7-2 and TRBJ2-7; no definite D call. Germline loops: CDR1 SGHTA, CDR2 FQGNSA. This CDR3 has 12 residues. V was trimmed by 5 bases and J by 3 bases, leaving 8 bases between them. CDR3 nucleotides: TGTGCCAGCAGCCTTAGCCGCTACGAGCAGTACTTC. Amino acids: CASSLSRYEQYF.

This clone was found a few times. This chain uses TRBV4-1 with TRBJ1-1; D ambiguous. The CDR3 runs 19 residues. Per the germline V gene, CDR1 is MGHRA and CDR2 is YSYEKL. Trimming took 0 bases from V and 1 from J, leaving 21 bases between them. The CDR3 spells CASSQDRTERPLANTEAFF. As DNA, the CDR3 is TGCGCCAGCAGCCAAGATCGTACTGAACGACCACTCGCGAACACTGAAGCTTTCTTT.

This chain uses TRBV28 with TRBJ1-5, with D uncertain. V lost 6 bases to trimming and J lost 7 bases, with 19 bases between them. Germline V gene lookup returns CDR1 MDHEN and CDR2 SYDVKM. The CDR3 sequence is 15 residues long. The CDR3 DNA sequence: TGTGCCAGCAGCCCCTTGGAGTTGTCAAGACAGCCCCAGCATTTT. Amino acid sequence: CASSPLELSRQPQHF.

This clone is a singleton in its sample. V usage is TRBV15 and J usage is TRBJ2-7; 9 nucleotides agree with TRBD2. The CDR3 runs 16 residues. V gave up 1 base and J gave up 2 bases; unmatched junction bases: 6. The germline gives CDR1 LNHNV, CDR2 YYDKDF (reference sequence). The DNA for the CDR3 is TGTGCCACCAGCAGAGGCGTGGCGGGAGGGGCCTACGAGCAGTACTTC. Protein sequence: CATSRGVAGGAYEQYF.

This chain links TRBV7-8 with TRBJ2-4; D is undetermined. The CDR3 is made up of 15 amino acids. The V gene's germline CDR1 is SGHVS and CDR2 FQNEAQ. V was cut by 1 base and J by 8 bases, with 15 bases left in between. As DNA, the CDR3 is TGTGCCAGCAGCTTAGGCCTGACACGAGGCGACATTCAGTACTTC. Its protein product is CASSLGLTRGDIQYF.

The J gene is TRBJ1-4, the V gene TRBV7-9, with D unclear. The CDR3 has 13 amino acids. Deletions cut 1 base from V and 6 bases from J, with 6 bases between. Germline V gives CDR1 SEHNR, CDR2 FQNEAQ (reference sequence). DNA of the CDR3: TGTGCCAGCAGCTTAGATTTGCATGAAAAACTGTTTTTT. Protein: CASSLDLHEKLFF.

The chain has TRBV10-3 and TRBJ1-1, with 7 bases fitting TRBD1. Germline V gene data show CDR1 as ENHRY and CDR2 as SYGVKD. Trimming took 5 bases from V and 10 from J; bases not matched to a gene: 10. This CDR3 contains 13 residues. The CDR3 DNA follows: TGTGCCATCAGTTCTTCTGGACAGGTAGGAGCTTTCTTT. Encoded protein: CAISSSGQVGAFF.

This sequence joins TRBV6-4 and TRBJ1-4; a weak D match, TRBD1 (5 bases). This CDR3 has 15 residues. V lost 6 bases and J lost 8, with 19 bases in between. In germline, CDR1 is MRHNA, CDR2 SNTAGT. The CDR3 region is CASRDTGPVSEKLFF. The CDR3 coding sequence is TGTGCCAGCAGGGATACAGGTCCCGTTTCGGAAAAACTGTTTTTT.

The rearrangement joins TRBV7-9 to TRBJ1-1; a possible D gene is TRBD1 (6 bases). Germline V gene data show CDR1 as SEHNR and CDR2 as FQNEAQ (reference sequence). The CDR3 covers 13 residues. V gave up 5 bases and J gave up 1 base, with 8 bases separating them. The DNA for the CDR3 is TGTGCCAGCAGCCCACAGGGGAACACTGAAGCTTTCTTT. Protein product: CASSPQGNTEAFF.

This clone was recorded only once. The chain employs TRBV28 and TRBJ2-2; possibly TRBD2 for D (5 bases). This CDR3 is 12 amino acids long. The germline V gene has CDR1 MDHEN and CDR2 SYDVKM. V was cut by 6 bases and J by 5 bases, with 7 bases left in between. This CDR3 is CASSRGTGELFF. The CDR3 coding sequence is TGTGCCAGCAGCCGGGGTACCGGGGAGCTGTTTTTT.

This chain connects TRBV28 to TRBJ2-1; no firm D call. Germline loops: CDR1 MDHEN, CDR2 SYDVKM. CDR3 size: 13 residues. With 6 bases removed from V and 4 bases from J, the gap between germline ends came to 10 bases. CDR3 in DNA: TGTGCCAGCAGCAACACCGTTTACAATGAGCAGTTCTTC. The encoded protein is CASSNTVYNEQFF.

This chain uses TRBV21-1 with TRBJ2-7; TRBD1 is the table's D call and was not checked against the DNA. TRBV21-1 is assigned pseudogene status. This CDR3 has 16 amino acids. CDR3 nucleotides: TGTGCCAGCAGCAACGGGGGGACAGGGGGCCAGGCCGAGCAGTACTTC. Translating gives CASSNGGTGGQAEQYF.

The J gene is TRBJ2-2, the V gene TRBV4-1, with TRBD1 matching over 7 bases. The V gene's germline CDR1 is MGHRA and CDR2 YSYEKL. V lost 0 bases and J lost 0; bases outside the gene matches: 4. This CDR3 has 17 residues. DNA for the CDR3: TGCGCCAGCAGCCAAGAAGGCCAGGGGGCGAACACCGGGGAGCTGTTTTTT. Translating gives CASSQEGQGANTGELFF.

The rearrangement links TRBV25-1 to TRBJ1-2; 7 bases align to TRBD1. Germline V gives CDR1 MGHDK, CDR2 SYGVNS. V lost 3 bases, J lost 3 bases, and 7 bases stayed unmatched. The CDR3 runs to 15 residues. As DNA, the CDR3 is TGTGCCAGCAGTGACCCAGGGGGGGATCACTATGGCTACACCTTC. This translates into CASSDPGGDHYGYTF.

The V gene is TRBV30, the J gene TRBJ1-6; D not certain. Germline V gene sequence: CDR1 GTSNPN, CDR2 SVGIG (reference sequence). Trimming left V 4 bases short and J 4 bases short, with 14 bases between. The CDR3 consists of 15 residues. The CDR3 region is CAWKEVGSYNSPLHF. CDR3 in DNA: TGTGCCTGGAAAGAAGTTGGAAGTTATAATTCACCCCTCCACTTT.

The chain combines TRBV28 with TRBJ2-5; no firm D call. V lost 7 bases and J lost 2, with 14 bases in between. Germline CDR1 reads MDHEN; CDR2 reads SYDVKM. The CDR3 has 14 residues. The CDR3 region is CASNPDGPQETQYF. The CDR3 DNA is TGTGCCAGCAATCCTGACGGGCCACAAGAGACCCAGTACTTC. The entire variable domain, with the rest obtained from reference TRBV28 and TRBJ2-5, is as follows: DVKVTQSSRYLVKRTGEKVFLECVQDMDHENMFWYRQDPGLGLRLIYFSYDVKMKEKGDIPEGYSVSREKKERFSLILESASTNQTSMYLCASNPDGPQETQYFGPGTRLLVL.

The V gene is TRBV30, the J gene TRBJ2-7; D uncertain. The ends were cut back, 0 bases at V and 6 bases at J, with 6 bases in the middle. The germline gives CDR1 GTSNPN, CDR2 SVGIG (reference sequence). The CDR3 sequence is 11 residues long. CDR3 nucleotide sequence: TGTGCCTGGAGTGTTGTACGCGAGCAGTACTTC. It codes for CAWSVVREQYF.

The genes are TRBV19 and TRBJ2-3; D might be TRBD1 or TRBD2, each matching 5 bases. This CDR3 has 14 residues. Trimming stripped 9 bases from V and 2 bases from J, with 15 bases between. Germline V gene sequence: CDR1 LNHDA, CDR2 SQIVND (reference sequence). The CDR3 sequence is CASTRDGDTDTQYF. Written as DNA, the CDR3 is TGTGCCAGCACCCGGGACGGAGACACAGATACGCAGTATTTT.

The chain couples TRBV4-2 to TRBJ2-1; 12 bases agree with TRBD2. The CDR3 loop spans 17 amino acids. CDR1 and CDR2 from the germline V gene are LGHNA and YNFKEQ. V lost 3 bases and J lost 4; bases outside the gene matches: 7. CDR3 in DNA: TGTGCCAGCAGCCAGCGACGACTAGCGGGGGAGTACAATGAGCAGTTCTTC. As protein: CASSQRRLAGEYNEQFF.

This chain uses TRBV6-5 with TRBJ2-3; D not resolved. Germline V gives CDR1 MNHEY, CDR2 SVGAGI. CDR3 length: 11 residues. With 10 bases removed from V and 6 bases from J, the gap between germline ends came to 11 bases. CDR3 protein: CATSVGDTQYF. CDR3 DNA sequence: TGTGCCACATCCGTCGGGGATACGCAGTATTTT.

The gene calls are TRBV28 and TRBJ1-5; D is ambiguous. Deletions cut 7 bases from V and 3 bases from J, with 10 bases between. The CDR3 covers 13 residues. Germline CDR1 reads MDHEN; CDR2 reads SYDVKM. This chain's CDR3 is CASIGQTNQPQHF. The CDR3 DNA reads TGTGCCAGCATCGGGCAGACCAATCAGCCCCAGCATTTT.

The chain is built from TRBV11-2 and TRBJ2-3, with 12 positions matching TRBD2. The CDR3 has 14 amino acids. Germline CDR1 reads SGHAT; CDR2 reads FQNNGV. The J segment lost 3 bases and the V segment lost 8 bases, leaving 3 bases of the junction unmatched. Written as DNA, the CDR3 is TGTGCCAGCGGCACTAGCGGGAGGACAGATACGCAGTATTTT. This codes for CASGTSGRTDTQYF.

J is TRBJ2-2 and V is TRBV29-1, with D unresolved. V dropped 7 bases and J dropped 4 bases, with 16 bases sitting between them. The CDR3 sequence is 14 residues long. The V gene's germline CDR1 is SQVTM and CDR2 ANQGSEA. The CDR3 loop reads CSAAAGLTTGELFF. The CDR3 DNA reads TGCAGCGCCGCCGCCGGGCTTACCACCGGGGAGCTGTTTTTT.

The chain couples TRBV6-6 to TRBJ2-7; 7 positions match TRBD2. The germline CDR1 and CDR2 sequences are MNHNY and SVGAGI (reference sequence). CDR3 length: 15 amino acids. With V trimmed by 6 bases and J by 1 base, 9 bases remained unmatched. This CDR3 reads CASSPRGTISYEQYF. The CDR3 DNA follows: TGTGCCAGCAGCCCCCGTGGGACTATTTCCTACGAGCAGTACTTC.

This chain connects TRBV28 to TRBJ1-5; D gene ambiguous. The V gene lost 2 bases and the J gene lost 0 bases, with 11 bases spanning the gap. Germline-derived CDR1 and CDR2 are MDHEN and SYDVKM. The CDR3 is made up of 16 amino acids. The CDR3 sequence: CASSLLPGRSNQPQHF. CDR3 coding DNA: TGTGCCAGCAGTTTACTCCCCGGTCGTAGCAATCAGCCCCAGCATTTT.

The chain employs TRBV5-8 and TRBJ2-5, with D perhaps TRBD2 (6 bases). With 0 bases removed from V and 0 bases from J, the gap between germline ends came to 12 bases. The CDR3 contains 16 residues. Germline V gives CDR1 SGHTS, CDR2 YDEGEE. The DNA of the CDR3 is TGTGCCAGCAGCTTGGATTGGGGGGTAAACCAAGAGACCCAGTACTTC. It codes for CASSLDWGVNQETQYF.

The chain joins TRBV4-2 to TRBJ1-3; D gene ambiguous. The ends were cut back, 3 bases at V and 0 bases at J, with 15 bases in the middle. The CDR3 extends over 17 amino acids. Germline lookup yields CDR1 LGHNA and CDR2 YNFKEQ. The CDR3 spells CASSHGSDGLSGNTIYF. CDR3 sequence (DNA): TGTGCCAGCAGCCACGGCTCCGACGGCCTCTCTGGAAACACCATATATTTT.

As DNA, the CDR3 is TGTGCCAGCAGGATGTGGGGGGCCAACGTCCTGACTTTC. The encoded protein is CASRMWGANVLTF. The rearrangement uses TRBV14 and TRBJ2-6, with unresolved D. The CDR3 spans 13 residues. With 6 bases removed from V and 4 bases from J, the gap between germline ends came to 7 bases. In germline, CDR1 is SGHDN, CDR2 FVKESK.